This T cell receptor beta chain was identified in a study of blood T cell dynamics during melanoma immunotherapy. Points from the study as a whole: The most clonal sorted CD8+ subset, immune-effector cells, was closest to cell-free DNA CDR3 sequences.

As to time point: week 3, after first cycle of checkpoint inhibitor. Sampling occurred pretreatment (T0) and at week 3 (W3), after cycle one of checkpoint blockade. Patients had no prior systemic cancer treatment, immunosuppressants or other active cancers. This CDR3 contains 14 residues. The germline V gene encodes CDR1 LNHDA and CDR2 SQIVND (reference sequence). Sequencing used immunoSEQ multiplex PCR; TCRdb keeps in-frame clones, though not all of them. The sample has approximately 13,000 clones, around 90% seen once. Worth noting for this clone: Its antigen is as yet unknown.

The source material was effector memory CD8+ T cells from blood, sampled from a patient treated with checkpoint blockade. The V call is TRBV19, the J call TRBJ2-5; no clear D gene. The DNA matches TRBJ2-7 better at its end, which makes the J call doubtful. The sequence was collected from a human donor with melanoma. The CDR3: CASSISGSAYEQYF. In DNA, the CDR3 is TGTGCCAGTAGTATTAGTGGCAGTGCCTACGAGCAGTACTTC.